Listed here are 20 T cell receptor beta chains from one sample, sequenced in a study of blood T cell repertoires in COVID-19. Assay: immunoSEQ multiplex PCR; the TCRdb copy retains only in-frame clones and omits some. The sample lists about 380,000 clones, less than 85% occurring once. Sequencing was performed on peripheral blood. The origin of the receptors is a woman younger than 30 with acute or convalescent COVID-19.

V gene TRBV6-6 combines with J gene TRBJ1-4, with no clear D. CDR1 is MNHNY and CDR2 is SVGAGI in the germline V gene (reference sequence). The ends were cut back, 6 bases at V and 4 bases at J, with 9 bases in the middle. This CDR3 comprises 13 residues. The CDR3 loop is CASRDSRNEKLFF. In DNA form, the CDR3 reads TGTGCCAGCAGAGACTCGCGTAATGAAAAACTGTTTTTT.

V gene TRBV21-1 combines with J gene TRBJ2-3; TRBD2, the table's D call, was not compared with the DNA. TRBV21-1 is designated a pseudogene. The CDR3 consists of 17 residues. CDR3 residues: CASSNPPLAGDNHTQYF. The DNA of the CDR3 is TGTGCCAGCAGCAACCCTCCACTAGCGGGAGATAACCATACGCAGTATTTT.

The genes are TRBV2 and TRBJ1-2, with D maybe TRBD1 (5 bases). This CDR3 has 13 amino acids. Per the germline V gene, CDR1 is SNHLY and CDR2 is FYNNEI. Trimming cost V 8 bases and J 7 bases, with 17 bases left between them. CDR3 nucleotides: TGTGCCAGCGACGTGACAGTTCCTGGTGGCTACACCTTC. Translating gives CASDVTVPGGYTF.

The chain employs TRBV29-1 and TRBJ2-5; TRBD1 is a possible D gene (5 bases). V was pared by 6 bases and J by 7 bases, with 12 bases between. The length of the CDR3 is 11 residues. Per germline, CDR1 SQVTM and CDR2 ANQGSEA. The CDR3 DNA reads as TGCAGCGTGGACATCAGAAGGACCCAGTACTTC. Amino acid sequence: CSVDIRRTQYF.

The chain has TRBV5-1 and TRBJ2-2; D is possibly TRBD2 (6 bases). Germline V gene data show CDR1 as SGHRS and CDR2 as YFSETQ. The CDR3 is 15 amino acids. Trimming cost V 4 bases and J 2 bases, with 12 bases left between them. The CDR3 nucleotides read TGCGCCAGCAGCCGGGGGACTTTAAACACCGGGGAGCTGTTTTTT. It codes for CASSRGTLNTGELFF.

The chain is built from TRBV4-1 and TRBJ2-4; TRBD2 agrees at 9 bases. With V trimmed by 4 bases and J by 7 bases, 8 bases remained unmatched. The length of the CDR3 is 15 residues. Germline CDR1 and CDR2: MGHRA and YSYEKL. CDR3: CASSREAGGSNIQYF. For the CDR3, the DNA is TGCGCCAGCAGCCGGGAGGCGGGAGGGAGTAACATTCAGTACTTC.

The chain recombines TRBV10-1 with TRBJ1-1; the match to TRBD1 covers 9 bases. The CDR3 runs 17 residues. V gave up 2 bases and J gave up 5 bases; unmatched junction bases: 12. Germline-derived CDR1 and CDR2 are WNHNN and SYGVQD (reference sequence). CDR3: CASSEGGQGRMGTEAFF. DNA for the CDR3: TGCGCCAGCAGTGAGGGGGGACAGGGAAGGATGGGAACTGAAGCTTTCTTT.

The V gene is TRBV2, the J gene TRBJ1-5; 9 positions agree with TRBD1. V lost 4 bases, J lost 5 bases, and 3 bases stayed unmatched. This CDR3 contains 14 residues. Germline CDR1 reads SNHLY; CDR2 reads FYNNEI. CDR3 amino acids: CASSGDRAHQPQHF. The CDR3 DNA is TGTGCCAGCAGTGGGGACAGGGCGCATCAGCCCCAGCATTTT.

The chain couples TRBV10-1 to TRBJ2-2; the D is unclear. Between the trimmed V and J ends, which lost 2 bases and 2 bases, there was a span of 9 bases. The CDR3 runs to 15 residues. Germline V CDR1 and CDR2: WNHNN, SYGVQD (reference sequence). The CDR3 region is CASSEARLNTGELFF. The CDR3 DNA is TGCGCCAGCAGTGAGGCCAGACTTAACACCGGGGAGCTGTTTTTT.

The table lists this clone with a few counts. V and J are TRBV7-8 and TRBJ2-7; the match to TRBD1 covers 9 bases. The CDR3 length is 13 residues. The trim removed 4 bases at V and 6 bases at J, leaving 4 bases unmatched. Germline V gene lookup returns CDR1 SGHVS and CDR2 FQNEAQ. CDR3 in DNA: TGTGCCAGCAGCTCCGGGACAGGGACCGAGCAGTACTTC. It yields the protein CASSSGTGTEQYF.

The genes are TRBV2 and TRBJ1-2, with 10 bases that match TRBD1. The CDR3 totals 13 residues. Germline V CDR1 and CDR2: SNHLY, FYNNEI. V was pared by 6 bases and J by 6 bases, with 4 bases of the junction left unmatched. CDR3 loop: CASRETGGNGYTF. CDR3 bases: TGTGCCAGCAGGGAGACAGGGGGCAATGGCTACACCTTC.

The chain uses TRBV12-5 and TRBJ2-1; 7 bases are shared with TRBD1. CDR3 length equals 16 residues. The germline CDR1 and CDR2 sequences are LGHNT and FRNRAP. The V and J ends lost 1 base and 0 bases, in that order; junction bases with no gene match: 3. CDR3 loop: CASGLEQGSSYNEQFF. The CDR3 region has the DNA TGTGCTAGTGGTTTGGAACAGGGGAGCTCCTACAATGAGCAGTTCTTC.

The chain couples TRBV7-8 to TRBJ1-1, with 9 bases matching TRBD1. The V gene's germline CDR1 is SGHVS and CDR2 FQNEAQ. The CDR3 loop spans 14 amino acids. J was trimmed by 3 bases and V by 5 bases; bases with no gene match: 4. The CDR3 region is CASSPQGAHTEAFF. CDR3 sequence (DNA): TGTGCCAGCAGCCCACAGGGGGCGCACACTGAAGCTTTCTTT. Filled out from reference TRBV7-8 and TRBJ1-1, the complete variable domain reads GAGVSQSPRYKVAKRGQDVALRCDPISGHVSLFWYQQALGQGPEFLTYFQNEAQLDKSGLPSDRFFAERPEGSVSTLKIQRTQQEDSAVYLCASSPQGAHTEAFFGQGTRLTVV.

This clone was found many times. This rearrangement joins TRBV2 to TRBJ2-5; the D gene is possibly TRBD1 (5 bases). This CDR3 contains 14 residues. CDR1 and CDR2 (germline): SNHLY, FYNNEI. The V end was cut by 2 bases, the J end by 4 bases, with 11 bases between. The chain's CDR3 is CASSETGNGETQYF. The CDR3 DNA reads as TGTGCCAGCAGTGAAACAGGCAACGGAGAGACCCAGTACTTC.

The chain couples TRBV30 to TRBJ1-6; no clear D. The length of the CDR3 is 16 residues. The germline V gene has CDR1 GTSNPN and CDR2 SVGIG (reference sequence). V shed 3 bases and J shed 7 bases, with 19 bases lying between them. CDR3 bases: TGTGCCTGGAGAGTTGGGGAGGGAGTTTACAATTCACCCCTCCACTTT. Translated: CAWRVGEGVYNSPLHF.

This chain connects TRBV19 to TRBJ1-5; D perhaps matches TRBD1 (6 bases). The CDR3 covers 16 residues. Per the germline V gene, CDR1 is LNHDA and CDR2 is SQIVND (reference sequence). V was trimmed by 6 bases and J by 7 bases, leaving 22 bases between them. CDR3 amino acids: CASSPTMTGPYQPQHF. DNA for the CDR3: TGTGCCAGTAGCCCGACCATGACAGGACCGTACCAGCCCCAGCATTTT.

CDR3 DNA: TGTGCCAGCAGTTTGACAGGAGCTGGCTACACCTTC. Translating gives CASSLTGAGYTF. V is TRBV6-5 and J is TRBJ1-2; D is possibly TRBD1 (6 bases). The length of the CDR3 is 12 residues. Germline values: CDR1 MNHEY, CDR2 SVGAGI. The V end was cut by 4 bases, the J end by 7 bases, with 10 bases between.

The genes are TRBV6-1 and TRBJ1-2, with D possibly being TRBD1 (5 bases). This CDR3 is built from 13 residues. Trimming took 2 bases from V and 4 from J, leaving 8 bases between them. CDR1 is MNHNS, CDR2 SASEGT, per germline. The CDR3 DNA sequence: TGTGCCAGCAGTGAACAGGGAACCTATGGCTACACCTTC. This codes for CASSEQGTYGYTF.

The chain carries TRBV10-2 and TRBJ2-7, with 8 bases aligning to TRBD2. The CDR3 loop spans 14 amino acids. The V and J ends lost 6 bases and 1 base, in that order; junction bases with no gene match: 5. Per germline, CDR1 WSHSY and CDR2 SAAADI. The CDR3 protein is CASRDLAGSYEQYF. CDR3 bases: TGCGCCAGCAGGGACTTAGCGGGGTCCTACGAGCAGTACTTC.

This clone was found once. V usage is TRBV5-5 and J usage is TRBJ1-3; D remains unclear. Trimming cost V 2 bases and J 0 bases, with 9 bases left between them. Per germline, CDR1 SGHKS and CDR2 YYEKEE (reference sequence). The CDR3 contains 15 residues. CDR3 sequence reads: CASSFDGASGNTIYF. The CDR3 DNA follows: TGTGCCAGCAGCTTTGACGGAGCCTCTGGAAACACCATATATTTT.